The next 23 T cell receptor beta chains were all read from a single sample in a study of Ad26.COV2.S vaccination and SARS-CoV-2 variants (dated by TCRdb to 2020 to 2022). Library method: the immunoSEQ multiplex PCR assay. TCRdb provides this immuneACCESS table in a form limited to in-frame rearrangements. Some clones are lacking; in checked studies, under half of them reflect an unresolved V gene, and why the rest are absent is not known. Across this sample there are 350,000 to 500,000 clones, with 90% seen only once. Together, the top ten hold around 4.5% of the sample. The sample's treatment or condition, from its label and the paper: roughly 20 received Ad26.COV2.S at low or high dose, single or two shots; 5 received placebo; per-sample allocation not given. Repertoires of vaccine and placebo recipients were sequenced from samples collected on day 63 after the first injection. Sequencing used peripheral blood, obtained in a trial of Ad26.COV2.S vaccine versus placebo. The receptors originated from a person between 18 and 59 years old who received the Ad26.COV2.S COVID-19 vaccine or a placebo.

This clone has a single count. This chain connects TRBV2 to TRBJ2-5; 7 bases agree with TRBD2. J was trimmed by 2 bases and V by 4 bases; bases with no gene match: 7. This CDR3 has 15 amino acids. CDR1 and CDR2 from the germline V gene are SNHLY and FYNNEI. Here the CDR3 reads CASSGLGLDQETQYF. The CDR3 region has the DNA TGTGCCAGCAGTGGACTCGGACTAGATCAAGAGACCCAGTACTTC.

The V gene is TRBV27, the J gene TRBJ1-1; D not resolved. This CDR3 contains 14 residues. Germline-derived CDR1 and CDR2 are MNHEY and SMNVEV (reference sequence). V lost 0 bases, J lost 1 base, and 6 bases lay in between. In DNA form, the CDR3 reads TGTGCCAGCAGTTTATCGCCCCCGAACACTGAAGCTTTCTTT. It codes for CASSLSPPNTEAFF.

This clone was observed a few times. The genes are TRBV2 and TRBJ2-7; the match to TRBD1 covers 7 bases. This CDR3 is 14 amino acids long. J lost 3 bases, V lost 4 bases, and 6 bases had no gene match. CDR1 and CDR2 (germline): SNHLY, FYNNEI. The CDR3 loop reads CASSGGTEGYEQYF. CDR3 DNA: TGTGCCAGCAGTGGGGGGACAGAGGGCTACGAGCAGTACTTC.

The chain couples TRBV7-8 to TRBJ2-2, with 9 bases aligning to TRBD2. Germline loops: CDR1 SGHVS, CDR2 FQNEAQ. Unmatched junction bases numbered 5, after V lost 3 bases and J lost 3 bases. The CDR3 runs to 16 residues. Here the CDR3 reads CASSFRLAEDTGELFF. In DNA, the CDR3 is TGTGCCAGCAGCTTCCGACTAGCGGAAGACACCGGGGAGCTGTTTTTT.

The chain has TRBV12-5 and TRBJ2-5; the D call may be TRBD1 or TRBD2 (5 bases each). The germline CDR1 and CDR2 sequences are LGHNT and FRNRAP. V was shortened by 6 bases and J by 4 bases, with 18 bases between the two germline ends. The CDR3 runs 15 residues. The CDR3 sequence: CASGPSAGTVETQYF. The CDR3 DNA sequence: TGTGCTAGTGGCCCAAGTGCAGGGACGGTAGAGACCCAGTACTTC. The variable domain in full, completed from reference TRBV12-5 and TRBJ2-5, reads DARVTQTPRHKVTEMGQEVTMRCQPILGHNTVFWYRQTMMQGLELLAYFRNRAPLDDSGMPKDRFSAEMPDATLATLKIQPSEPRDSAVYFCASGPSAGTVETQYFGPGTRLLVL.

The rearrangement links TRBV19 to TRBJ1-1; D gene unclear. The V end lost 7 bases, the J end lost 4 bases, and 7 bases lay between the germline ends. This CDR3 has 11 amino acids. The germline V gene encodes CDR1 LNHDA and CDR2 SQIVND (reference sequence). CDR3 DNA: TGTGCCAGTATGTGGAGCACTGAAGCTTTCTTT. Translating it yields CASMWSTEAFF.

The genes are TRBV28 and TRBJ2-3, with TRBD1 matching over 10 bases. Germline CDR1 is MDHEN and CDR2 is SYDVKM. The J segment lost 3 bases and the V segment lost 4 bases, leaving 7 bases of the junction unmatched. CDR3 length: 16 residues. The DNA for the CDR3 is TGTGCCAGCAGTTCCGGGACAGGGGTATCGACAGATACGCAGTATTTT. Translated: CASSSGTGVSTDTQYF.

J is TRBJ1-4 and V is TRBV28; D perhaps matches TRBD1 (5 bases). Germline V gene data show CDR1 as MDHEN and CDR2 as SYDVKM. The V and J ends lost 2 bases and 8 bases respectively, with 12 bases between them. The CDR3 extends over 14 amino acids. CDR3 in amino acids: CASSLTGGREKLFF. The CDR3 coding sequence is TGTGCCAGCAGTTTAACAGGCGGGAGGGAAAAACTGTTTTTT. The entire variable domain, with the rest obtained from reference TRBV28 and TRBJ1-4, is as follows: DVKVTQSSRYLVKRTGEKVFLECVQDMDHENMFWYRQDPGLGLRLIYFSYDVKMKEKGDIPEGYSVSREKKERFSLILESASTNQTSMYLCASSLTGGREKLFFGSGTQLSVL.

V and J are TRBV7-9 and TRBJ1-1, with a weak D call TRBD1 (5 bases). CDR1 is SEHNR, CDR2 FQNEAQ, per germline (reference sequence). This CDR3 is built from 15 residues. The V end lost 5 bases, the J end lost 5 bases, and 18 bases lay between the germline ends. The CDR3 sequence: CASSVQGRDSTEAFF. DNA for the CDR3: TGTGCCAGCAGCGTTCAAGGAAGGGACTCAACTGAAGCTTTCTTT.

The gene calls are TRBV7-2 and TRBJ2-5; D is perhaps TRBD1 (5 bases). This CDR3 spans 15 amino acids. Trimming cost V 0 bases and J 2 bases, with 10 bases left between them. Germline V gene lookup returns CDR1 SGHTA and CDR2 FQGNSA. Here the CDR3 DNA reads TGTGCCAGCAGCTTAGCGGGGCCTGGACAAGAGACCCAGTACTTC. Its protein is CASSLAGPGQETQYF.

The V and J genes are TRBV7-2 and TRBJ2-3; D is possibly TRBD1 or TRBD2 (5 bases each). The V and J ends lost 4 bases and 5 bases respectively, with 7 bases between them. The CDR3 runs 12 residues. Per the germline V gene, CDR1 is SGHTA and CDR2 is FQGNSA. In DNA, the CDR3 is TGTGCCAGCAGCTCGAGGGGAGATACGCAGTATTTT. It encodes CASSSRGDTQYF.

This sequence joins TRBV21-1 and TRBJ2-1; the table's D gene call, TRBD2, was not cross checked with the DNA. TRBV21-1 is a documented pseudogene. The CDR3 is 20 residues long. Here the CDR3 DNA reads TGTGCCAGCAGCAACTGGACTAGCGGGAGAGAGCTGCGTGGTTCCGGGGAGCAGTTCTTC. Translating it yields CASSNWTSGRELRGSGEQFF.

The genes are TRBV5-1 and TRBJ2-5; TRBD2 aligns across 13 bases. The germline gives CDR1 SGHRS, CDR2 YFSETQ. The CDR3 is 15 amino acids. V lost 2 bases to trimming and J lost 5 bases; unmatched junction nucleotides: 3. CDR3: CASSLLAGGPETQYF. The CDR3 DNA sequence: TGCGCCAGCAGCTTACTAGCGGGAGGGCCGGAGACCCAGTACTTC.

This chain links TRBV12-5 with TRBJ2-5; possibly TRBD2 for D (6 bases). V was shortened by 5 bases and J by 1 base, with 8 bases between the two germline ends. CDR1 LGHNT and CDR2 FRNRAP come from the germline V gene. This CDR3 contains 13 residues. In DNA form, the CDR3 reads TGTGCTAGTGGTCGGGGGACCCAAGAGACCCAGTACTTC. Protein: CASGRGTQETQYF.

This chain links TRBV5-1 with TRBJ2-7; TRBD1 matches at 9 bases. CDR3 length: 15 amino acids. V was clipped by 4 bases and J by 2 bases; unmatched bases: 7. The germline CDR1 and CDR2 sequences are SGHRS and YFSETQ. The DNA for the CDR3 is TGCGCCAGCAGCCTAGGGACAGGGTTTACCTACGAGCAGTACTTC. Translation gives CASSLGTGFTYEQYF.

This sequence joins TRBV27 and TRBJ1-5; 7 bases map to TRBD1. Per germline, CDR1 MNHEY and CDR2 SMNVEV (reference sequence). The CDR3 length is 14 residues. V was clipped by 3 bases and J by 7 bases; unmatched bases: 6. CDR3 loop: CASSLKGARQPQHF. The CDR3 DNA is TGTGCCAGCAGTTTGAAGGGGGCAAGGCAGCCCCAGCATTTT.

The V gene is TRBV10-3, the J gene TRBJ1-2; 10 positions agree with TRBD1. The CDR3 runs 15 residues. From germline, CDR1 is ENHRY and CDR2 SYGVKD. V shed 3 bases, J shed 4 bases, and the junction held 5 bases outside the gene matches. The CDR3 DNA is TGTGCCATCAGTGAAAGGGACAGGGGCCTCTATGGCTACACCTTC. Its protein product is CAISERDRGLYGYTF.

The gene calls are TRBV7-6 and TRBJ2-1, with 8 bases identical to TRBD2. The germline V gene encodes CDR1 SGHVS and CDR2 FNYEAQ. This CDR3 region has 15 residues. Germline trimming cut 2 bases from V and 6 bases from J; bases unmatched to any gene: 6. The chain's CDR3 is CASSLTTGTSNEQFF. The CDR3 region has the DNA TGTGCCAGCAGCTTAACCACCGGGACTAGCAATGAGCAGTTCTTC. The full variable domain, in which reference TRBV7-6 and TRBJ2-1 provide the parts outside the CDR3, is GAGVSQSPRYKVTKRGQDVALRCDPISGHVSLYWYRQALGQGPEFLTYFNYEAQQDKSGLPNDRFSAERPEGSISTLTIQRTEQRDSAMYRCASSLTTGTSNEQFFGPGTRLTVL.

V gene TRBV28 combines with J gene TRBJ1-5; TRBD1 is a possible D gene (5 bases). The CDR3 is 15 residues long. Per germline, CDR1 MDHEN and CDR2 SYDVKM. Trimming removed 7 bases at V and 2 bases at J, with 15 bases between. The CDR3 sequence is CASTAPGVGNQPQHF. The CDR3 coding sequence is TGTGCCAGCACCGCCCCGGGGGTAGGCAATCAGCCCCAGCATTTT. The complete variable domain, with remaining parts taken from reference TRBV28 and TRBJ1-5, reads DVKVTQSSRYLVKRTGEKVFLECVQDMDHENMFWYRQDPGLGLRLIYFSYDVKMKEKGDIPEGYSVSREKKERFSLILESASTNQTSMYLCASTAPGVGNQPQHFGDGTRLSIL.

The CDR3 region is CASRRGSSYNEQFF. The DNA for the CDR3 is TGTGCCAGCAGGCGGGGGAGCTCCTACAATGAGCAGTTCTTC. The rearrangement uses TRBV6-5 and TRBJ2-1; 7 nucleotides match TRBD2. Germline CDR1 reads MNHEY; CDR2 reads SVGAGI. This CDR3 spans 14 amino acids. J lost 0 bases, V lost 6 bases, and 2 bases had no gene match.

This clone came up once. The genes are TRBV29-1 and TRBJ2-7; D possibly corresponds to TRBD1 (5 bases). V gave up 1 base and J gave up 2 bases, with 12 bases separating them. CDR3 length equals 14 residues. Germline-derived CDR1 and CDR2 are SQVTM and ANQGSEA. The CDR3 loop reads CSVEVRQRTYEQYF. The DNA for the CDR3 is TGCAGCGTTGAAGTGAGACAGCGAACCTACGAGCAGTACTTC.

The rearrangement links TRBV29-1 to TRBJ2-7, with D perhaps matching TRBD2 (7 bases). The CDR3 is 15 residues long. V lost 1 base to trimming and J lost 0 bases, with 13 bases between them. The V gene's germline CDR1 is SQVTM and CDR2 ANQGSEA. The CDR3: CSVEGDTSVSYEQYF. CDR3 nucleotide sequence: TGCAGCGTTGAAGGGGACACTAGCGTCTCCTACGAGCAGTACTTC.

This rearrangement joins TRBV5-4 to TRBJ2-2; D uncertain. This CDR3 has 16 amino acids. CDR1 and CDR2 (germline): SGHNT, YYREEE (reference sequence). Trimming shortened V by 0 bases and J by 1 base, and 10 bases separated the two germline ends. The CDR3 sequence: CASSLVWEGNTGELFF. The CDR3 nucleotides are TGTGCCAGCAGCTTGGTATGGGAAGGGAACACCGGGGAGCTGTTTTTT.